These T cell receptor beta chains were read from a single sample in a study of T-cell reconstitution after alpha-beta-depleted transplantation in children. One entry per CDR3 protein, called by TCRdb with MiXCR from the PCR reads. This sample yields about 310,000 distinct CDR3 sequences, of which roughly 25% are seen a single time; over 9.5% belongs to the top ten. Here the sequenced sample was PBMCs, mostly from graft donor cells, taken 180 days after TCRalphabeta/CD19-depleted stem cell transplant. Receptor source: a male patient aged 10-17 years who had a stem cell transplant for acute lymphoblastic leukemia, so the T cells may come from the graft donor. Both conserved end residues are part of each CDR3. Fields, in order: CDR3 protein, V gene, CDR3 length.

CDR3 protein: CASQMLAGGDTQYF
V gene: TRBV6-1
CDR3 length: 14

CDR3 protein: CASGRGGGTEAFF
V gene: TRBV6-1
CDR3 length: 13

CDR3 protein: CSALDTNEKLFF
V gene: TRBV29-1
CDR3 length: 12

CDR3 protein: CASSSWEGKAYNEQFF
V gene: TRBV9
CDR3 length: 16

CDR3 protein: CASRSGAGNEQFF
V gene: TRBV9
CDR3 length: 13

CDR3 protein: CASSQSEAFQETQYF
V gene: TRBV5-1
CDR3 length: 15

CDR3 protein: CASSLDRDQPQHF
V gene: TRBV7-3
CDR3 length: 13

CDR3 protein: CSARVPRTGWTQYF
V gene: TRBV20-1
CDR3 length: 14

CDR3 protein: CASSPRLGPGELFF
V gene: TRBV4-1
CDR3 length: 14

CDR3 protein: CSARLGLAGGQWIF
V gene: TRBV20-1
CDR3 length: 14

CDR3 protein: CASSPRRTGLNTEAFF
V gene: TRBV5-1
CDR3 length: 16

CDR3 protein: CASSPAGVSGHEQYF
V gene: TRBV5-1
CDR3 length: 15

CDR3 protein: CSVEAAHGYTF
V gene: TRBV29-1
CDR3 length: 11

CDR3 protein: CASSDPSQGSEQYF
V gene: TRBV25-1
CDR3 length: 14

CDR3 protein: CASSLFPLYPGLAGEFSYNEQFF
V gene: TRBV5-1
CDR3 length: 23

CDR3 protein: CASRGLAEGNEQFF
V gene: TRBV6-1
CDR3 length: 14

CDR3 protein: CASSYAGDRVYNEQFF
V gene: TRBV3-1
CDR3 length: 16

CDR3 protein: CASTRRNQPQHF
V gene: TRBV12-3/TRBV12-4
CDR3 length: 12

CDR3 protein: CASSQVRERPQHF
V gene: TRBV4-1
CDR3 length: 13

CDR3 protein: CASSYPRGRAFTTDTQYF
V gene: TRBV5-1
CDR3 length: 18

CDR3 protein: CASSQAYRAQNTEAFF
V gene: TRBV4-1
CDR3 length: 16

CDR3 protein: CASSVRGVTDTQYF
V gene: TRBV9
CDR3 length: 14